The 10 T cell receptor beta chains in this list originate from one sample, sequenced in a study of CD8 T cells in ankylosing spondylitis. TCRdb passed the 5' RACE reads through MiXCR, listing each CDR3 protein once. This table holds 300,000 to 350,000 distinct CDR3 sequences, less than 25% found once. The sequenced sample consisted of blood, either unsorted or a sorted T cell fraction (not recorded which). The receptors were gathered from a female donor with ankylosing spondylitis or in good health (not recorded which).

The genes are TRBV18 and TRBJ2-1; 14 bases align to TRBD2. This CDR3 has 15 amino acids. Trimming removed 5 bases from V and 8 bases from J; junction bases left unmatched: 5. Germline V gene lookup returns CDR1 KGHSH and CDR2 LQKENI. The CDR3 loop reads CASSEGLAGAHEQFF. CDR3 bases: TGTGCCAGCTCAGAGGGACTAGCGGGAGCCCATGAGCAGTTCTTC.

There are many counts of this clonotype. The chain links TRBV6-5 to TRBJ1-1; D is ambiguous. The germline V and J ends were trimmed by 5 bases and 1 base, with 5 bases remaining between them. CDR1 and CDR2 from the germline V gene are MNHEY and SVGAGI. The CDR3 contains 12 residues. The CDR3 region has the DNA TGTGCCAGCAGTAGGTCGAACACTGAAGCTTTCTTT. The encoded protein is CASSRSNTEAFF.

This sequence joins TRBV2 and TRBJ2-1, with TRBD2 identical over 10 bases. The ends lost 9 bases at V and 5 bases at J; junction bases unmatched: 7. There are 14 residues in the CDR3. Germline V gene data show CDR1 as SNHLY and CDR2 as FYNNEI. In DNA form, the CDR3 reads TGTGCCAGAGCTAGCGGGAGTTCCCACAATGAGCAGTTCTTC. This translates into CARASGSSHNEQFF.

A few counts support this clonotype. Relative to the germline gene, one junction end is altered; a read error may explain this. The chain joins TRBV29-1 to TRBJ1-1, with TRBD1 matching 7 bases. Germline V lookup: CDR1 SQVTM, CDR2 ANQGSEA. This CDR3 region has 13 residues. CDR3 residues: CSVEDRANTEAFF. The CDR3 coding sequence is TGCAGCGTAGAAGACAGGGCGAACACTGAAGCTTTCTTT.

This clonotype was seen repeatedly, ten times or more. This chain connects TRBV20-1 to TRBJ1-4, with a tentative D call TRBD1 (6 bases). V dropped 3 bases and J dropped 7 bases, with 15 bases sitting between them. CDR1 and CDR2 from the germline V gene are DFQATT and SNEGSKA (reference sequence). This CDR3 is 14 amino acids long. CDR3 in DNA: TGCAGTGCTAGGACCAGGGGTGGGGGTGAAAAACTGTTTTTT. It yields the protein CSARTRGGGEKLFF.

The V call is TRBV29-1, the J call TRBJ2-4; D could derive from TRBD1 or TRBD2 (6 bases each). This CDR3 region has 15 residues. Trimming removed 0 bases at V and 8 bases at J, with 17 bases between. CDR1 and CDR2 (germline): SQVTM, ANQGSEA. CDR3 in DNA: TGCAGCGTTGAAGATCTTGGGGGGCTAAGGGACATTCAGTACTTC. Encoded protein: CSVEDLGGLRDIQYF.

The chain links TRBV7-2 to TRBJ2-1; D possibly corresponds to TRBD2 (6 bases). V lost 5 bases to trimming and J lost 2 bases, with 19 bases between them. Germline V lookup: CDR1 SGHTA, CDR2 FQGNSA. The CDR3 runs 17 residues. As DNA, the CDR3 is TGTGCCAGCAGCCCCAACAAGGGCGGGGTCACCTACAATGAGCAGTTCTTC. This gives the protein CASSPNKGGVTYNEQFF.

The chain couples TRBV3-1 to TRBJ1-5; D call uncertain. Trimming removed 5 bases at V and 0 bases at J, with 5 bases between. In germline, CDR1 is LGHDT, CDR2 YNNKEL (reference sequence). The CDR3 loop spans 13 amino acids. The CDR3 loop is CASSGNSNQPQHF. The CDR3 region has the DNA TGTGCCAGCAGCGGGAATAGCAATCAGCCCCAGCATTTT.

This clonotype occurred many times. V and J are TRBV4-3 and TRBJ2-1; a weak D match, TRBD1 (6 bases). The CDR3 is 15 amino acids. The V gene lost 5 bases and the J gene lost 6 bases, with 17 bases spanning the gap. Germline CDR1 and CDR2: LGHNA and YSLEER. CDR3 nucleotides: TGCGCCAGCAGCATGGGGGCCCGTAGTACCAATGAGCAGTTCTTC. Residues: CASSMGARSTNEQFF.

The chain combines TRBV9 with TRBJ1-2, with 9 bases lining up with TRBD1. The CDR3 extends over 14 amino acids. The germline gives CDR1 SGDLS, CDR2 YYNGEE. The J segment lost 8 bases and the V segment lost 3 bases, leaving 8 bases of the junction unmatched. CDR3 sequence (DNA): TGTGCCAGCAGCGACATTGGGACAGGGCAAGGCTACACCTTC. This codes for CASSDIGTGQGYTF.